Below, 32 T cell receptor beta chains from the same sample are listed, as sequenced in a study of blood T cells in healthy people across ages. Primed by a sample-barcoded 5' primer and a J-beta primer mix, a second PCR proceeded for 7 to 11 cycles. TCRdb re-analysed the 5' RACE reads in MiXCR, keeping a single row per CDR3 protein. The sample consists of about a million distinct CDR3 sequences, roughly half of them appearing once. Sequences were obtained from blood. The receptors come from a woman between 55 and 75 years old in good health.

This rearrangement joins TRBV6-6 to TRBJ2-7; 11 bases map to TRBD2. From germline, CDR1 is MNHNY and CDR2 SVGAGI (reference sequence). J gave up 10 bases and V 1 base, and 3 bases lay outside the gene matches. There are 13 residues in the CDR3. The CDR3 DNA sequence: TGTGCCAGCAGTTACTTTAGCGGGAGGGAACAGTACTTC. Amino acid sequence: CASSYFSGREQYF.

The J gene is TRBJ2-2, the V gene TRBV6-6, with D maybe TRBD2 (6 bases). V was trimmed by 6 bases and J by 6 bases, leaving 17 bases between them. The CDR3 totals 15 residues. Germline loops: CDR1 MNHNY, CDR2 SVGAGI (reference sequence). The CDR3: CASRNRGGYPGELFF. The DNA for the CDR3 is TGTGCCAGCAGGAATCGGGGAGGATATCCCGGGGAGCTGTTTTTT.

The gene calls are TRBV29-1 and TRBJ2-3; weak D call: TRBD2 (5 bases). Trimming took off 5 bases at V and 1 base at J, with 13 bases between the two ends. Germline loops: CDR1 SQVTM, CDR2 ANQGSEA. The CDR3 runs to 14 residues. The CDR3 sequence: CSVIGRTGTDTQYF. The CDR3 DNA sequence: TGCAGCGTTATAGGGAGAACTGGCACAGATACGCAGTATTTT.

This chain joins TRBV10-3 and TRBJ2-7, with TRBD2 identical over 14 bases. V shed 8 bases and J 2 bases; nucleotides not matched to a gene: 14. Germline V gene sequence: CDR1 ENHRY, CDR2 SYGVKD. This CDR3 comprises 18 residues. The CDR3 DNA reads TGTGCCATCGGGGGGAGTAACTTGACTAGCGGGAGGGCCTACGAGCAGTACTTC. Residues: CAIGGSNLTSGRAYEQYF.

CDR3 residues: CASRRPVEHEQYF. CDR3 nucleotide sequence: TGTGCCAGCAGACGGCCCGTCGAGCACGAGCAGTACTTC. This sequence joins TRBV6-1 and TRBJ2-7; D not certain. From germline, CDR1 is MNHNS and CDR2 SASEGT. The length of the CDR3 is 13 residues. Trimming left V 6 bases short and J 5 bases short, with 14 bases between.

This chain links TRBV7-9 with TRBJ1-6; weak D call: TRBD1 (6 bases). V was pared by 2 bases and J by 0 bases, with 11 bases between. CDR1 is SEHNR, CDR2 FQNEAQ, per germline (reference sequence). This CDR3 has 17 residues. The CDR3 loop is CASSLLQGSSYNSPLHF. CDR3 coding DNA: TGTGCCAGCAGCTTATTACAGGGAAGCTCCTATAATTCACCCCTCCACTTT.

This clonotype has a handful of counts. The V gene is TRBV12-3 or TRBV12-4, the J gene TRBJ2-5; no definite D call. This CDR3 spans 13 amino acids. Trimming took 6 bases from V and 9 from J, leaving 17 bases between them. The CDR3: CASSPGSQGAQYF. In DNA form, the CDR3 reads TGTGCCAGCAGCCCCGGGTCCCAAGGCGCCCAGTACTTC.

Only a few counts were recorded for this clonotype. This chain uses TRBV7-2 with TRBJ2-1; 10 bases are a match to TRBD1. The CDR3 spans 16 residues. Germline V gene data show CDR1 as SGHTA and CDR2 as FQGNSA. V shed 0 bases and J 8 bases; nucleotides not matched to a gene: 7. CDR3 coding DNA: TGTGCCAGCAGCTTAGCCAGGACAGGGGGAGTCGATGAGCAGTTCTTC. It encodes CASSLARTGGVDEQFF.

The rearrangement uses TRBV7-2 and TRBJ2-5; 7 bases agree with TRBD1. The DNA end is a closer match to TRBJ2-7, so the J assignment may be wrong. Per germline, CDR1 SGHTA and CDR2 FQGNSA. The CDR3 length is 14 residues. The CDR3 protein is CASSFRGTAYEQYF. As DNA, the CDR3 is TGTGCCAGCAGCTTCAGGGGGACCGCCTACGAGCAGTACTTC.

This chain joins TRBV3-1 and TRBJ2-7, with 7 bases that match TRBD1. Per germline, CDR1 LGHDT and CDR2 YNNKEL (reference sequence). The CDR3 extends over 16 amino acids. V gave up 4 bases and J gave up 0 bases; unmatched junction bases: 9. The CDR3 loop reads CASSRVRDRYSYEQYF. The CDR3 region has the DNA TGTGCCAGCAGCCGAGTTCGGGACAGATACTCCTACGAGCAGTACTTC.

This clonotype was detected only a few times. J is TRBJ2-7 and V is TRBV3-1; TRBD1 aligns across 8 bases. Germline CDR1 is LGHDT and CDR2 is YNNKEL (reference sequence). Trimming took 2 bases from V and 3 from J; bases not matched to a gene: 12. CDR3 length equals 17 residues. CDR3 sequence: CASSQLPRTGKYYEQYF. CDR3 DNA sequence: TGTGCCAGCAGCCAACTACCCAGGACAGGGAAGTACTACGAGCAGTACTTC.

This sequence joins TRBV2 and TRBJ2-3; 9 bases agree with TRBD1. CDR1 is SNHLY and CDR2 is FYNNEI in the germline V gene. CDR3 length: 17 residues. V lost 0 bases and J lost 4; bases outside the gene matches: 8. CDR3 sequence (DNA): TGTGCCAGCAGTGAAGCGTCTACAGGGGGCTACGCAGATACGCAGTATTTT. This codes for CASSEASTGGYADTQYF.

The CDR3 loop reads CASSQGGQPNQPQHF. CDR3 sequence (DNA): TGTGCCAGCAGCCAAGGAGGCCAACCCAATCAGCCCCAGCATTTT. The gene calls are TRBV7-2 and TRBJ1-5; D is ambiguous. The CDR3 sequence is 15 residues long. Trimming pared 5 bases from V and 3 bases from J, leaving 14 bases between. Germline V gene sequence: CDR1 SGHTA, CDR2 FQGNSA.

The CDR3 loop is CSVEGTYNEQYF. CDR3 DNA sequence: TGCAGCGTTGAGGGGACATACAATGAGCAGTACTTC. The chain couples TRBV29-1 to TRBJ2-1; TRBD1 is a possible D gene (6 bases). The J call could be wrong; TRBJ2-7 is a better fit for the DNA end. CDR1 and CDR2 from the germline V gene are SQVTM and ANQGSEA. This CDR3 comprises 12 residues.

This clonotype was observed once. The genes are TRBV7-8 and TRBJ1-6; 8 positions match TRBD1. CDR3 length: 19 residues. The germline V gene encodes CDR1 SGHVS and CDR2 FQNEAQ. The ends lost 2 bases at V and 1 base at J; junction bases unmatched: 10. CDR3 loop: CASSLIPTGAGSYNSPLHF. CDR3 nucleotides: TGTGCCAGCAGCTTAATCCCGACAGGGGCGGGGTCCTATAATTCACCCCTCCACTTT. The full variable domain, rest sourced from reference TRBV7-8 and TRBJ1-6, is GAGVSQSPRYKVAKRGQDVALRCDPISGHVSLFWYQQALGQGPEFLTYFQNEAQLDKSGLPSDRFFAERPEGSVSTLKIQRTQQEDSAVYLCASSLIPTGAGSYNSPLHFGNGTRLTVT.

The chain couples TRBV28 to TRBJ2-5; TRBD1 or TRBD2 may be the D gene (5 bases each). The J call is in doubt because the DNA end fits TRBJ2-7 better. The CDR3 contains 15 residues. Germline CDR1 reads MDHEN; CDR2 reads SYDVKM. CDR3 bases: TGTGCCAGCAGTTTAGGCGTCAGGGACCCCTACGAGCAGTACTTC. Protein sequence: CASSLGVRDPYEQYF.

The chain has TRBV30 and TRBJ2-5, with a weak D call TRBD1 (6 bases). The last part of the DNA fits TRBJ2-7 better; the J call may be wrong. The CDR3 loop spans 14 amino acids. Germline CDR1 and CDR2: GTSNPN and SVGIG (reference sequence). The CDR3 region is CAWSLQGNTYEQYF. The DNA of the CDR3 is TGTGCCTGGAGCCTGCAGGGGAACACCTACGAGCAGTACTTC.

This clonotype was picked up a small number of times. The rearrangement joins TRBV12-3 or TRBV12-4 to TRBJ2-5, with TRBD2 as a possible D gene (5 bases). The CDR3 sequence is 13 residues long. Trimming took off 6 bases at V and 1 base at J, with 9 bases between the two ends. The CDR3 spells CASRSGSQETQYF. The CDR3, as DNA: TGTGCCAGCAGAAGCGGTTCCCAAGAGACCCAGTACTTC.

V and J are TRBV29-1 and TRBJ2-1; 7 nucleotides agree with TRBD2. V trimming: 4 bases; J trimming: 7 bases; junction bases outside the gene matches: 10. CDR3 length: 14 amino acids. Germline-derived CDR1 and CDR2 are SQVTM and ANQGSEA. The CDR3 sequence is CSVGLSGLGNEQFF. The CDR3 DNA reads as TGCAGCGTTGGGCTTAGCGGGCTTGGGAATGAGCAGTTCTTC.

The gene calls are TRBV7-9 and TRBJ2-1; the D is unclear. V was clipped by 3 bases and J by 8 bases, with 14 bases between them. The CDR3 runs to 14 residues. The germline gives CDR1 SEHNR, CDR2 FQNEAQ (reference sequence). This CDR3 reads CASSFDWKGYEQFF. The CDR3 bases are TGTGCCAGCAGCTTCGACTGGAAAGGGTATGAGCAGTTCTTC.

This clonotype was seen a single time. This chain connects TRBV5-1 to TRBJ2-6; a possible D gene is TRBD1 (5 bases). The CDR3 is 15 residues long. Trimming left V 0 bases short and J 8 bases short, with 12 bases between. The germline V gene has CDR1 SGHRS and CDR2 YFSETQ. The CDR3 spells CASSLVPDSTNVLTF. Here the CDR3 DNA reads TGCGCCAGCAGCTTGGTCCCCGACAGTACCAACGTCCTGACTTTC.

The rearrangement links TRBV5-6 to TRBJ2-1; D remains unclear. V lost 5 bases to trimming and J lost 6 bases, with 15 bases between them. The CDR3 runs 14 residues. Per the germline V gene, CDR1 is SGHDT and CDR2 is YYEEEE. The CDR3 spells CASSFGVRRNEQFF. Here the CDR3 DNA reads TGTGCCAGCAGTTTTGGTGTCCGGCGCAATGAGCAGTTCTTC.

V and J are TRBV7-9 and TRBJ2-1; D is uncertain. The CDR3 loop spans 9 amino acids. Germline lookup yields CDR1 SEHNR and CDR2 FQNEAQ (reference sequence). Trimming cost V 5 bases and J 13 bases, with 6 bases left between them. The CDR3, as DNA: TGTGCCAGCAGCCAAAGTCAGTTCTTC. Protein product: CASSQSQFF.

This clonotype was counted only a few times. V usage is TRBV5-1 and J usage is TRBJ2-7, with 8 bases fitting TRBD2. The ends lost 6 bases at V and 4 bases at J; junction bases unmatched: 6. Looked up from germline, CDR1 is SGHRS and CDR2 is YFSETQ. This CDR3 region has 13 residues. CDR3: CASTGLAGYEQYF. CDR3 nucleotides: TGCGCCAGCACGGGCCTAGCGGGTTACGAGCAGTACTTC.

This clonotype occurred once. The rearrangement joins TRBV9 to TRBJ2-5, with a weak D call TRBD2 (6 bases). Germline CDR1 reads SGDLS; CDR2 reads YYNGEE. V dropped 0 bases and J dropped 1 base, with 13 bases sitting between them. The length of the CDR3 is 16 residues. The DNA of the CDR3 is TGTGCCAGCAGCGTAGCGGCGGGGCGCACCCAAGAGACCCAGTACTTC. It encodes CASSVAAGRTQETQYF.

V usage is TRBV5-1 and J usage is TRBJ2-6; no definite D call. V lost 7 bases to trimming and J lost 0 bases, with 8 bases between them. The CDR3 consists of 14 residues. Looked up from germline, CDR1 is SGHRS and CDR2 is YFSETQ. The CDR3 here is CASAKASGANVLTF. In DNA, the CDR3 is TGCGCCAGCGCGAAGGCCTCTGGGGCCAACGTCCTGACTTTC. Drawing the rest from reference TRBV5-1 and TRBJ2-6, the complete variable domain is KAGVTQTPRYLIKTRGQQVTLSCSPISGHRSVSWYQQTPGQGLQFLFEYFSETQRNKGNFPGRFSGRQFSNSRSEMNVSTLELGDSALYLCASAKASGANVLTFGAGSRLTVL.

The sample holds a few counts of this clonotype. The chain combines TRBV4-2 with TRBJ2-4; 7 nucleotides match TRBD1. The DNA end lines up better with TRBJ2-7; the J call may be wrong. Germline CDR1 is LGHNA and CDR2 is YNFKEQ. The CDR3 runs 14 residues. The CDR3 sequence: CASSQEGQAYEQYF. The CDR3 region has the DNA TGTGCCAGCAGCCAAGAAGGACAGGCCTACGAGCAGTACTTC.

This clonotype was observed once. The chain has TRBV15 and TRBJ2-1, with D hard to call. With 3 bases removed from V and 3 bases from J, the gap between germline ends came to 9 bases. Germline-derived CDR1 and CDR2 are LNHNV and YYDKDF (reference sequence). The CDR3 covers 14 residues. The CDR3 protein is CATSSGVIYNEQFF. The DNA for the CDR3 is TGTGCCACCAGCAGTGGGGTGATCTACAATGAGCAGTTCTTC.

V gene TRBV2 combines with J gene TRBJ1-2; D gene uncertain. Trimming removed 10 bases from V and 7 bases from J, with 13 bases in between. The CDR3 has 11 residues. The germline CDR1 and CDR2 sequences are SNHLY and FYNNEI. The CDR3 sequence: CATTYSGGYTF. CDR3 DNA: TGTGCCACTACCTACTCGGGTGGCTACACCTTC.

In its sample, this clonotype was seen a few times. The chain joins TRBV29-1 to TRBJ2-1; 7 bases match TRBD2. The CDR3 extends over 12 amino acids. J lost 7 bases, V lost 4 bases, and 4 bases had no gene match. Germline V lookup: CDR1 SQVTM, CDR2 ANQGSEA. The CDR3 is CSVVSSGNEQFF. The DNA for the CDR3 is TGCAGCGTTGTCTCTAGCGGTAATGAGCAGTTCTTC.

This clonotype appeared a single time. Given a much more abundant clone one base away, this may be a read error. The V call is TRBV3-1, the J call TRBJ2-7; D is uncertain. The CDR3 consists of 12 residues. CDR1 LGHDT and CDR2 YNNKEL come from the germline V gene (reference sequence). The DNA for the CDR3 is TGTGTCAGCAGCCAGAGCCGTAACGAGCAGTACTTC. Protein sequence: CVSSQSRNEQYF.

The V call is TRBV7-2, the J call TRBJ2-7, with D possibly TRBD2 on 5 matching bases. Germline CDR1 reads SGHTA; CDR2 reads FQGNSA. The V end lost 4 bases, the J end lost 6 bases, and 13 bases lay between the germline ends. This CDR3 spans 13 amino acids. DNA for the CDR3: TGTGCCAGCAGCTCCGGCCCGGCGGGCGAGCAGTACTTC. Its translation: CASSSGPAGEQYF.